This is a list of T cell receptor beta chains from one sample in a study of beta chain features in type 1 diabetes. Using immunoSEQ multiplex PCR, the repertoire was profiled, and TCRdb retains in-frame clones only, with some absent. The table includes under 450,000 clones, 14% detected once. Source material: naive CD4+ T cells from blood. The receptors stem from a man aged 25 to 45 in good health. Both conserved end residues are part of each CDR3. D genes are given only for firm matches. Rows may omit the clone size; those that give it use once, few, many or a size class.

size: -
J: TRBJ2-3
D: -
V: TRBV14
DNA: TGTGCCAGCAGCCAGCGGGGGCCTGATACGCAGTATTTT
CDR3: CASSQRGPDTQYF

size: -
J: TRBJ1-5
D: TRBD1
V: TRBV28
DNA: TGTGCCAGCAGTTTGCGACTGGGACAGGGGGCCCAGCCCCAGCATTTT
CDR3: CASSLRLGQGAQPQHF

size: -
J: TRBJ2-1
D: -
V: TRBV2
DNA: TGTGCCAGCGGAAAAGACAGCCGCTCCTACAATGAGCAGTTCTTC
CDR3: CASGKDSRSYNEQFF

size: few
J: TRBJ2-2
D: -
V: TRBV9
DNA: TGTGCCAGCAGCGTAGGTTCCAGCGGCTACACCGGGGAGCTGTTTTTT
CDR3: CASSVGSSGYTGELFF

size: -
J: TRBJ1-3
D: -
V: TRBV7-2
DNA: TGTGCCAGCAGCTTAGCGAGGTCTGGAAACACCATATATTTT
CDR3: CASSLARSGNTIYF

size: -
J: TRBJ2-4
D: -
V: TRBV2
DNA: TGTGCCAGCAACGTCGCGCGGCAAGCCAAAAACATTCAGTACTTC
CDR3: CASNVARQAKNIQYF

size: -
J: TRBJ1-2
D: -
V: TRBV7-6
DNA: TGTGCCAGCAGCTCCACAGGGTTAGATGGCTACACCTTC
CDR3: CASSSTGLDGYTF

size: -
J: TRBJ2-1
D: TRBD2
V: TRBV15
DNA: TGTGCCACCAGCAGAGATCGCCCCGGGAGGGCCAATGAGCAGTTCTTC
CDR3: CATSRDRPGRANEQFF

size: few
J: TRBJ2-3
D: -
V: TRBV7-2
DNA: TGTGCCAGCAGCCCTCGTATGGGCACAGATACGCAGTATTTT
CDR3: CASSPRMGTDTQYF

size: -
J: TRBJ2-2
D: TRBD1
V: TRBV30
DNA: TGTGCCTGGAACCCGGGACAGGGAACCGGGGAGCTGTTTTTT
CDR3: CAWNPGQGTGELFF

size: -
J: TRBJ1-1
D: -
V: TRBV13
DNA: TGTGCCAGCAGCTTCGGTGGAATGAACACTGAAGCTTTCTTT
CDR3: CASSFGGMNTEAFF

size: -
J: TRBJ2-7
D: -
V: TRBV29-1
DNA: TGCAGCGTTGTGTTGGACACCTACTACGAGCAGTACTTC
CDR3: CSVVLDTYYEQYF

size: few
J: TRBJ1-2
D: -
V: TRBV4-3
DNA: TGCGCCAGCAGCCAAGCGGCAGATAACTATGGCTACACCTTC
CDR3: CASSQAADNYGYTF

size: -
J: TRBJ2-7
D: TRBD1
V: TRBV29-1
DNA: TGCAGCGTGGCGGACAGGGGCGGGGGCGAGCAGTACTTC
CDR3: CSVADRGGGEQYF

size: -
J: TRBJ2-6
D: -
V: TRBV29-1
DNA: TGCAGCGTAACTATTCCAGGGGTGCCCCCCTCTGGGGCCAACGTCCTGACTTTC
CDR3: CSVTIPGVPPSGANVLTF

size: -
J: TRBJ1-1
D: TRBD1
V: TRBV5-1
DNA: TGCGCCAGCAGCTTGTTAGGACAGGAGGCCAACACTGAAGCTTTCTTT
CDR3: CASSLLGQEANTEAFF

size: once
J: TRBJ2-3
D: -
V: TRBV19
DNA: TGTGCCAGTAGTACCCTCAGGTTTCCAGATACGCAGTATTTT
CDR3: CASSTLRFPDTQYF

size: once
J: TRBJ1-1
D: -
V: TRBV6-5
DNA: TGTGCCAGCAGTTACTTCGCCAGGGGGAACACTGAAGCTTTCTTT
CDR3: CASSYFARGNTEAFF

size: -
J: TRBJ2-5
D: -
V: TRBV7-3
DNA: TGTGCCAGCAGCCAAGACCGGTACCAAGAGACCCAGTACTTC
CDR3: CASSQDRYQETQYF

size: -
J: TRBJ2-1
D: -
V: TRBV28
DNA: TGTGCCAGCAGTTTATTTGGGATTAGTGGGATTGGGCAGTTCTTC
CDR3: CASSLFGISGIGQFF

size: many
J: TRBJ2-4
D: -
V: TRBV29-1
DNA: TGCAGCGTTGAAGACAGGGTCGCCAAAAACATTCAGTACTTC
CDR3: CSVEDRVAKNIQYF

size: few
J: TRBJ1-5
D: TRBD1
V: TRBV29-1
DNA: TGCAGCGTTAGCGCAGGGGGGGGTCAGCCCCAGCATTTT
CDR3: CSVSAGGGQPQHF

size: few
J: TRBJ2-5
D: TRBD1
V: TRBV5-1
DNA: TGCGCCAGCAGCACGACAGGGCTGGAGACCCAGTACTTC
CDR3: CASSTTGLETQYF

size: -
J: TRBJ2-7
D: -
V: TRBV19
DNA: TGTGCCAGTAGTAGGAGGAGTAACCTCTACGAGCAGTACTTC
CDR3: CASSRRSNLYEQYF

size: -
J: TRBJ2-7
D: -
V: TRBV29-1
DNA: TGCAGCGTTGAACAGGCCGCCTACGAGCAGTACTTC
CDR3: CSVEQAAYEQYF

size: -
J: TRBJ2-1
D: -
V: TRBV4-3
DNA: TGCGCCAGCAGCCAAGCGGGATCCCCCAATGAGCAGTTCTTC
CDR3: CASSQAGSPNEQFF

size: few
J: TRBJ1-2
D: -
V: TRBV19
DNA: TGTGCCAGTAGTATACAGGCATATGGCTACACCTTC
CDR3: CASSIQAYGYTF

size: few
J: TRBJ1-2
D: -
V: TRBV9
DNA: TGTGCCAGCAGCGTAGATTCCAAGAGCTATGGCTACACCTTC
CDR3: CASSVDSKSYGYTF

size: once
J: TRBJ1-4
D: -
V: TRBV9
DNA: TGTGCCAGCAGCGTAGGGGTCGCCTCCGGGAGACGTGAAAAACTGTTTTTT
CDR3: CASSVGVASGRREKLFF

size: -
J: TRBJ2-7
D: -
V: TRBV29-1
DNA: TGCAGCGTTGAACGCCAGCCCTACGAGCAGTACTTC
CDR3: CSVERQPYEQYF

size: -
J: TRBJ2-3
D: TRBD2
V: TRBV7-3
DNA: TGTGCCAGCAGCTTAAGGGGGCTAGCGGGAGTCGAAACAGATACGCAGTATTTT
CDR3: CASSLRGLAGVETDTQYF

size: -
J: TRBJ2-1
D: TRBD2
V: TRBV7-2
DNA: TGTGCCAGCAGCTTAGCGGGACTAGATGGGAATGAGCAGTTCTTC
CDR3: CASSLAGLDGNEQFF

size: few
J: TRBJ2-3
D: TRBD2
V: TRBV9
DNA: TGTGCCAGCAGCGCAGGGACTAGCGGCACAGATACGCAGTATTTT
CDR3: CASSAGTSGTDTQYF

size: few
J: TRBJ1-1
D: -
V: TRBV29-1
DNA: TGCAGCGTTGAGTCAGGGAGGATGAACACTGAAGCTTTCTTT
CDR3: CSVESGRMNTEAFF

size: -
J: TRBJ1-1
D: TRBD1
V: TRBV7-2
DNA: TGTGCCAGCATCCGGACAGGGCAAGCTTTCTTT
CDR3: CASIRTGQAFF

size: few
J: TRBJ2-5
D: -
V: TRBV20-1
DNA: TGCAGTGCTACAGGGGAAGAGACCCAGTACTTC
CDR3: CSATGEETQYF

size: few
J: TRBJ1-3
D: -
V: TRBV9
DNA: TGTGCCAGCAGCTTGAGCTCTGGAAACACCATATATTTT
CDR3: CASSLSSGNTIYF

size: many
J: TRBJ2-4
D: TRBD1
V: TRBV18
DNA: TGTGCCAGCTCAACAGGGGTACCAAGGAACATTCAGTACTTC
CDR3: CASSTGVPRNIQYF

size: -
J: TRBJ2-1
D: -
V: TRBV5-1
DNA: TGCGCCAGCAGCTTGGTTTGGGGTAGCCATGAGCAGTTCTTC
CDR3: CASSLVWGSHEQFF

size: -
J: TRBJ2-3
D: TRBD1
V: TRBV5-4
DNA: TGTGCCAGCAGCCCCGAAGGGACAGGGCGCACAGATACGCAGTATTTT
CDR3: CASSPEGTGRTDTQYF

size: few
J: TRBJ2-7
D: TRBD1
V: TRBV2
DNA: TGTGCCAGCAGGAGCGTTAGGGACAGGGTGGTCTACGAGCAGTACTTC
CDR3: CASRSVRDRVVYEQYF

size: -
J: TRBJ2-3
D: -
V: TRBV7-8
DNA: TGTGCCAGCAGCTTAGGACCATGGGATACGCAGTATTTT
CDR3: CASSLGPWDTQYF

size: few
J: TRBJ1-3
D: TRBD1
V: TRBV4-3
DNA: TGCGCCAGCAGCCAGACAGGGGCTGGAAACACCATATATTTT
CDR3: CASSQTGAGNTIYF